This is a list of T cell receptor beta chains from one sample in a study of blood T cell repertoires in COVID-19. Repertoires were generated with immunoSEQ multiplex PCR, while TCRdb's copy carries only in-frame clones and drops some. The sample yields approximately 200,000 clones, about 81% seen once. The specimen sequenced was PBMCs or T cells enriched from blood (not recorded which). These TCRs come from a man aged 35-49 years who had recovered from COVID-19. The CDR3 runs from the conserved cysteine through the conserved F or W. Each record gives: J gene, clone size, V gene, D gene, CDR3 DNA, CDR3 protein. D genes are given only for firm matches. Expanded clones get a size class; other rows say once, few or many, or leave the size out.

TRBJ2-3 | NA | TRBV2 | TRBD2 | TGTGCCAGCATCCCAAGAGGGACTAGCTCAGATACGCAGTATTTT | CASIPRGTSSDTQYF
TRBJ2-7 | NA | TRBV30 | TRBD1 | TGTGCCTGGAAGATTGGGACAGGGAGGCACGAGCAGTACTTC | CAWKIGTGRHEQYF
TRBJ1-1 | NA | TRBV24-1 | NA | TGTGCCACCAGTGATCCCGGGACGCACGGGGGGACTTTCTTT | CATSDPGTHGGTFF
TRBJ1-4 | NA | TRBV12-3/TRBV12-4 | NA | TGTGCCAGCAGTTTAGGACAAAGAGAAAAACTGTTTTTT | CASSLGQREKLFF
TRBJ2-7 | NA | TRBV11-2 | NA | TGTGCCAGCAGCTTAGGTGGACAGAATTACGAGCAGTACTTC | CASSLGGQNYEQYF
TRBJ2-5 | NA | TRBV3-1/TRBV3-2 | TRBD2 | TGTGCCAGCAGCCTACTAGCGGTACAAGAGACCCAGTACTTC | CASSLLAVQETQYF
TRBJ1-2 | once | TRBV6-1 | NA | TGTGCCAGCAGTGAAGGGGAGGCGGACTATGGCTACACCTTC | CASSEGEADYGYTF
TRBJ2-5 | NA | TRBV11-2 | NA | TGTGCCAGCAGCTTACCACAGGGCCAATTCCCAGGGACCCAGTACTTC | CASSLPQGQFPGTQYF
TRBJ2-3 | NA | TRBV5-1 | TRBD2 | TGCGCCAGCAGCCCCCTAGCGGGACTCTCAGATACGCAGTATTTT | CASSPLAGLSDTQYF
TRBJ2-3 | few | TRBV29-1 | TRBD1 | TGCAGCGTCTTGGACAGGGAAAGCACAGATACGCAGTATTTT | CSVLDRESTDTQYF
TRBJ2-3 | NA | TRBV29-1 | NA | TGCAGCGGATCAGACTCATTCACAGATACGCAGTATTTT | CSGSDSFTDTQYF
TRBJ1-1 | once | TRBV6-6 | NA | TGTGCCAGCAGTTCGCGGGAACATGCGAAAGCTTTCTTT | CASSSREHAKAFF
TRBJ2-7 | few | TRBV5-1 | NA | TGCGCCAGCAGCTTGACAGGGAACTACGAGCAGTACTTC | CASSLTGNYEQYF
TRBJ1-5 | NA | TRBV30 | NA | TGTGCCTGGAGTGCCTATAGCAATCAGCCCCAGCATTTT | CAWSAYSNQPQHF
TRBJ2-5 | NA | TRBV19 | NA | TGTGCCAGTAATATCCGGGGCGAAGCGGGGACCCAGTACTTC | CASNIRGEAGTQYF
TRBJ2-3 | few | TRBV11-2 | NA | TGTGCCAGCAGCCTCGAGGACACCTACACAGATACGCAGTATTTT | CASSLEDTYTDTQYF